The present TCR beta chain was sequenced within a study of blood T cell repertoires in COVID-19. Study-wide context: Collection of acute and convalescent COVID-19 samples took place in the United States, Italy and Spain.

As handled by the study authors: Amplified reference gene primers provided the basis for estimating nucleated cell counts. Produced via immunoSEQ multiplex PCR; TCRdb's table is partial and in-frame only. The V and J calls and clone size were taken over from that table, and D and trimming were inferred from the DNA. The profile shows some 220,000 clones, around 83% of them singletons. The sequence was obtained from a man aged 50 or older with active or convalescent COVID-19. Sequences were obtained from peripheral blood.

CDR3 sequence reads: CASSQGWSEKLFF. In nucleotides, the CDR3 is TGTGCCAGCAGTCAGGGGTGGTCTGAAAAACTGTTTTTT. The rearrangement joins TRBV2 to TRBJ1-4; perhaps TRBD1 as D (6 bases). Germline V gives CDR1 SNHLY, CDR2 FYNNEI. This CDR3 comprises 13 residues. V lost 5 bases to trimming and J lost 7 bases, with 11 bases between them.